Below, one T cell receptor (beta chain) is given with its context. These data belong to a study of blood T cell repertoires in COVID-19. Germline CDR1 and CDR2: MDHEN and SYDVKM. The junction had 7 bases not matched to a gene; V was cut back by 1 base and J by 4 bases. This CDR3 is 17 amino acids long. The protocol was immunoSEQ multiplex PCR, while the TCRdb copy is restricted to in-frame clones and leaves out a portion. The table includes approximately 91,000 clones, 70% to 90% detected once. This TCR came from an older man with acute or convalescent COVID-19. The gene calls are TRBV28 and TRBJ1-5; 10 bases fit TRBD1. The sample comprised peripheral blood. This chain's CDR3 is CASSLYTGQGENQPQHF. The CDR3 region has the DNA TGTGCCAGCAGTTTATACACAGGACAGGGGGAGAATCAGCCCCAGCATTTT.